Below, 3 T cell receptor beta chains from the same sample are listed, as sequenced in a study of early T cells in non-severe SARS-CoV-2 infection. TCRdb fed the 5' RACE reads into MiXCR, producing one record per CDR3 protein. This repertoire shows 20,000 to 25,000 distinct CDR3 sequences, over 4% found once; its top ten account for roughly 5.2%. Sequenced input: whole blood. The receptors originated from an adult who was a healthcare worker with PCR-confirmed SARS-CoV-2 infection or an uninfected control (not recorded which).

This clonotype came up many times. The rearrangement uses TRBV25-1 and TRBJ2-1; no firm D call. Germline values: CDR1 MGHDK, CDR2 SYGVNS. V lost 4 bases and J lost 7, with 11 bases in between. The CDR3 runs to 13 residues. The CDR3 nucleotides read TGTGCCAGCAGTGCCCGACCTCGGAATGAGCAGTTCTTC. Its translation is CASSARPRNEQFF. Full variable domain (outside the CDR3, taken from reference TRBV25-1 and TRBJ2-1): EADIYQTPRYLVIGTGKKITLECSQTMGHDKMYWYQQDPGMELHLIHYSYGVNSTEKGDLSSESTVSRIRTEHFPLTLESARPSHTSQYLCASSARPRNEQFFGPGTRLTVL.

This clonotype is medium-sized (0.01 to 0.1%) by share. The chain has TRBV27 and TRBJ2-7; 9 positions match TRBD1. Germline CDR1 reads MNHEY; CDR2 reads SMNVEV (reference sequence). The CDR3 length is 14 residues. V shed 3 bases and J 4 bases; nucleotides not matched to a gene: 4. For the CDR3, the DNA is TGTGCCAGCAGTTTGGGACAGGGATTGTACGAGCAGTACTTC. As protein: CASSLGQGLYEQYF.

This clonotype is judged medium-sized (0.01 to 0.1%). This chain uses TRBV12-3 or TRBV12-4 with TRBJ2-3; 10 nucleotides match TRBD2. The ends lost 5 bases at V and 3 bases at J; junction bases unmatched: 5. This CDR3 region has 15 residues. The CDR3 loop is CASSISGGHTDTQYF. The CDR3, as DNA: TGTGCCAGCAGTATTAGCGGGGGGCATACAGATACGCAGTATTTT.